The subject of this entry is one T cell receptor beta chain. Antigen: not known. Germline V gives CDR1 GTSNPN, CDR2 SVGIG (reference sequence). This CDR3 contains 15 residues. J gave up 7 bases and V 3 bases, and 8 bases lay outside the gene matches. The sample is drawn from a study of regulatory T cells in long-lasting Graves disease. For the study at large: The definition of persistent Graves' disease was over 5 years of antithyroid drugs with positive TSH receptor antibodies.

Arm-PCR with iRepertoire HTBI primers amplified the CDR3 regions for these TCR beta libraries. TCRdb reprocessed the multiplex PCR reads with MiXCR, giving one entry per CDR3 protein. The table shows about 290,000 distinct CDR3 sequences, with under 25% occurring only once. Indicated time point: persistent/refractory GD, antithyroid drugs over 5 years with positive TRAb. RNA isolated from PBMCs was used to make the TCR library. Study findings and constraints: TRBV28, TRBJ1-2 and TRBJ2-5 were segments that persistent disease favored.

The source was peripheral blood mononuclear cells (PBMCs), collected when the disease was refractory, from a patient treated with antithyroid drugs. The V call is TRBV30, the J call TRBJ1-4, with TRBD1 matching 10 bases. The receptor comes from a female donor with Graves disease. The CDR3 nucleotides read TGTGCCTGGAGCTTCCGGGACAGGGGAACTGAAAAACTGTTTTTT. Translating it yields CAWSFRDRGTEKLFF.